This is a list of T cell receptor beta chains from one sample in a study of human T cells and chemical hapten exposure. TCRdb processed the 5' RACE reads anew with MiXCR; each CDR3 protein has one entry. The sample lists 110,000 or so distinct CDR3 sequences; approximately 19% were seen once. The receptors were gathered from a human donor in good health. CDR3s include the opening cysteine and the closing phenylalanine or tryptophan. D genes are given only for firm matches. Clone size is stated in some rows and not others, as once, few, many or a class when expanded.

- TRBJ2-3 TRBD2 TRBV7-3 17 TGTGCCAGCAGCTTAATTACGGCGGGAGGGGGCACAGATACGCAGTATTTT CASSLITAGGGTDTQYF
- TRBJ1-2 - TRBV6-2/TRBV6-3 12 TGTGCCAGCAGTTATTGGGGGAGAGGCTACACCTTC CASSYWGRGYTF
few TRBJ1-3 - TRBV7-8 14 TGTGCCAGCAGCTTAGTCGGTGGGCCAAACACCATATATTTT CASSLVGGPNTIYF
- TRBJ2-3 - TRBV20-1 15 TGCAGTGCTCCTAAAGGCGGAGCTAGCACAGATACGCAGTATTTT CSAPKGGASTDTQYF
few TRBJ1-3 - TRBV11-2 11 TGTGCCAGCAGCCGTCGGGACACCATATATTTT CASSRRDTIYF
- TRBJ1-5 - TRBV6-5 15 TGTGAAAGAAGGGGGAAAGAAAATAGCAATCAGCCCCAGCATTTT CERRGKENSNQPQHF
- TRBJ1-3 - TRBV4-1 15 TGCGCCAGCAGCCCAGCGGCACTCTCTGGAAACACCATATATTTT CASSPAALSGNTIYF
- TRBJ2-2 - TRBV28 17 TGTGCCAGCAGTTCCTTCGGCTTAGGGTGGTCAACCGGGGAGCTGTTTTTT CASSSFGLGWSTGELFF
few TRBJ2-2 TRBD2 TRBV5-1 17 TGCGCCAGCGGTCAGGGTAGCGGGAGGGCCGCCACCGGGGAGCTGTTTTTT CASGQGSGRAATGELFF
many TRBJ2-5 - TRBV20-1 13 TGCAGTGCTGCAGGGACTTTGGAAGAGACCCAGTACTTC CSAAGTLEETQYF
many TRBJ1-2 - TRBV11-2 15 TGTGCCAGCAGCTTAGCGAGACGAGGGCCGTATGGCTACACCTTC CASSLARRGPYGYTF
few TRBJ2-3 - TRBV28 14 TGTGCCAGCAGTTTAGGAGATAGCACAGATACGCAGTATTTT CASSLGDSTDTQYF
few TRBJ1-5 - TRBV6-2/TRBV6-3 16 TGTGCCAGCCCGCCGAGGAAGACAGCAGATAATCAGCCCCAGCATTTT CASPPRKTADNQPQHF
few TRBJ1-5 TRBD1 TRBV6-5 14 TGTGCCAGCAGCCGTGGGACAGGCAATCAGCCCCAGCATTTT CASSRGTGNQPQHF
- TRBJ2-3 - TRBV25-1 13 TGTGCCAGCACTTTAGGAGGTAAAGATACGCAGTATTTT CASTLGGKDTQYF
few TRBJ2-1 - TRBV27 14 TGTGCCAGCAGTGCAATGGGACTGTACAATGAGCAGTTCTTC CASSAMGLYNEQFF
few TRBJ2-7 TRBD2 TRBV9 12 TGTGCCAGCAGCGTAGAGCGGGGTAAGCAGTACTTC CASSVERGKQYF
- TRBJ2-7 TRBD2 TRBV28 15 TGTGCCAGCAGTCCCGCGAAGACTAGCGGGGGGGGCCAGTACTTC CASSPAKTSGGGQYF
- TRBJ2-4 - TRBV3-1 15 TGTGCCAGCAGCCCCCCTGCGGGGAGAAGCAACATTCAGTACTTC CASSPPAGRSNIQYF
few TRBJ2-3 - TRBV7-6 15 TGTGCCAGCAGCCGTGGCGGTTGGAGCACAGATACGCAGTATTTT CASSRGGWSTDTQYF
few TRBJ2-5 TRBD2 TRBV4-1 18 TGCGCCAGCAGCCAAGATAGGTACCCTAGCGGGCCCGAGGTGACCCAGTACTTC CASSQDRYPSGPEVTQYF
- TRBJ2-5 - TRBV10-2 12 TGCGCCAGCAGTGTTAGGGAAGAGACCCAGTACTTC CASSVREETQYF
- TRBJ1-2 TRBD1 TRBV27 14 TGTGCCAGCAGCTTACTACAGGGGGTCGGGGGCGACACCTTC CASSLLQGVGGDTF
- TRBJ2-5 - TRBV28 15 TGTGCCAGCAGTGGAGCTAGCGAGCGGGAAGAGACCCAGTACTTC CASSGASEREETQYF
- TRBJ2-6 - TRBV29-1 13 TGCAGCGTTGCGGGGGCTGGGGCCAACGTCCTGACTTTC CSVAGAGANVLTF
- TRBJ1-2 TRBD1 TRBV29-1 12 TGCAGCGCGGGACAGACAAACTATGGCTACACCTTC CSAGQTNYGYTF
few TRBJ1-1 TRBD1 TRBV28 17 TGTGCCAGCAGTGGCTGGGGGACAGGACTCATGAACACTGAAGCTTTCTTT CASSGWGTGLMNTEAFF